The 26 T cell receptor beta chains listed next were all sequenced from one sample in a study of post-analysis software for immune sequencing data. Study results and limitations: When patients were compared with controls, four to six TRBV segments were more frequent, TRBV5-6, TRBV5-1 and TRBV20-1 among them.

No antigen has been assigned to these receptors. Unique molecular identifiers featured in each of the TCR beta cDNA libraries. Each CDR3 protein is one row after TCRdb ran MiXCR on the PCR reads. Of around 770,000 distinct CDR3 sequences in the sample, about 43% were seen once. Sequencing was done on a sample of blood. These receptors were collected from a girl aged 5 to 17 with multiple sclerosis.

The chain carries TRBV7-2 and TRBJ2-5; possibly TRBD1 or TRBD2 for D (5 bases each). Germline V gene sequence: CDR1 SGHTA, CDR2 FQGNSA. V lost 8 bases and J lost 5, with 21 bases in between. This CDR3 is built from 15 residues. CDR3 protein: CASAYTPGRRETQYF. CDR3 in DNA: TGTGCCAGCGCGTACACGCCAGGGCGGAGGGAGACCCAGTACTTC. The whole variable domain, filled in from reference TRBV7-2 and TRBJ2-5, reads GAGVSQSPSNKVTEKGKDVELRCDPISGHTALYWYRQSLGQGLEFLIYFQGNSAPDKSGLPSDRFSAERTGGSVSTLTIQRTQQEDSAVYLCASAYTPGRRETQYFGPGTRLLVL.

This chain uses TRBV12-3 or TRBV12-4 with TRBJ1-1, with D possibly TRBD1 on 5 matching bases. The CDR3 length is 13 residues. Trimming shortened V by 2 bases and J by 4 bases, and 8 bases separated the two germline ends. CDR3 coding DNA: TGTGCCAGCAGTTTAATCCAGGGCACTGAAGCTTTCTTT. This gives the protein CASSLIQGTEAFF.

As to this clonotype: A junction boundary mismatches the germline segment, possibly from a read error. J is TRBJ2-1 and V is TRBV6-4; no firm D call. The CDR3 contains 11 residues. The germline gives CDR1 MRHNA, CDR2 SNTAGT. DNA for the CDR3: TGTGCCATACCACACAGCGATGAGCAGTTATTC. It is translated as CAIPHSDEQLF.

As regards this clonotype: Germline and junction disagree at one end, which may indicate a read error. The genes are TRBV7-2 and TRBJ2-1; perhaps D is TRBD1 or TRBD2 (5 bases each). The CDR3 sequence is 17 residues long. Germline V gene lookup returns CDR1 SGHTA and CDR2 FQGNSA. CDR3 in amino acids: CASSYRDQFLSYNKQFF. CDR3 bases: TGTGCCAGCAGCTACCGGGACCAATTTCTCTCCTACAATAAGCAGTTCTTC.

This chain joins TRBV6-2 or TRBV6-3 and TRBJ2-5; 12 bases are a match to TRBD2. This CDR3 is built from 18 residues. Looked up from germline, CDR1 is MNHEY and CDR2 is SVGEGT. After removal of 0 bases from V and 4 bases from J, the junction contained 9 bases not matched to a gene. In DNA, the CDR3 is TGTGCCAGCAGTTACTCGACTAGCGGGAGTTGGACGGGAGAGACCCAGTACTTC. It specifies CASSYSTSGSWTGETQYF.

Comments on this clonotype: Being one base from a much bigger clone, this may be a read error. This chain connects TRBV29-1 to TRBJ2-7; D may be TRBD2 (6 bases). Germline loops: CDR1 SQVTM, CDR2 ANQGSEA. The V end was cut by 7 bases, the J end by 7 bases, with 23 bases between. The CDR3 loop spans 14 amino acids. The DNA of the CDR3 is TGCAGCGCCGGAGGCGGGACGGAAGACAATGAGCAGTACTTC. Encoded protein: CSAGGGTEDNEQYF.

V usage is TRBV5-5 and J usage is TRBJ1-1; the D is unclear. The CDR3 runs 14 residues. V lost 3 bases, J lost 8 bases, and 17 bases lay in between. CDR1 and CDR2 from the germline V gene are SGHKS and YYEKEE (reference sequence). The CDR3 loop is CASSSLEEFGEAFF. Here the CDR3 DNA reads TGTGCCAGCAGCTCGTTGGAAGAGTTCGGGGAAGCTTTCTTT.

The chain combines TRBV7-9 with TRBJ1-4; D remains ambiguous. The germline V gene has CDR1 SEHNR and CDR2 FQNEAQ (reference sequence). This CDR3 is 16 amino acids long. Trimming pared 1 base from V and 0 bases from J, leaving 9 bases between. This CDR3 reads CASSLGAVATNEKLFF. CDR3 in DNA: TGTGCCAGCAGCTTAGGGGCGGTGGCAACTAATGAAAAACTGTTTTTT.

The J gene is TRBJ2-1, the V gene TRBV28; TRBD2 matches 8 bases. The length of the CDR3 is 15 residues. Germline values: CDR1 MDHEN, CDR2 SYDVKM. J was trimmed by 6 bases and V by 2 bases; bases with no gene match: 6. CDR3 amino acids: CASSLLAGDLNEQFF. Here the CDR3 DNA reads TGTGCCAGCAGTTTACTAGCGGGCGACCTCAATGAGCAGTTCTTC.

This clonotype was counted a few times. The chain is built from TRBV15 and TRBJ2-1; D may be TRBD1 or TRBD2 (5 bases each). V shed 6 bases and J shed 4 bases, with 13 bases lying between them. Germline CDR1 LNHNV, CDR2 YYDKDF (reference sequence). The CDR3 has 14 residues. The CDR3 region has the DNA TGTGCCACCAGGGGATCGGGACCTTACAATGAGCAGTTCTTC. Encoded protein: CATRGSGPYNEQFF.

The chain uses TRBV7-2 and TRBJ2-5; D is possibly TRBD1 (5 bases). Germline V gene sequence: CDR1 SGHTA, CDR2 FQGNSA. The CDR3 sequence is 15 residues long. V shed 1 base and J shed 0 bases, with 9 bases lying between them. The CDR3 DNA reads TGTGCCAGCAGCTTAGTGGGGCGGAACCAAGAGACCCAGTACTTC. Translating gives CASSLVGRNQETQYF.

The rearrangement links TRBV15 to TRBJ1-5; D not resolved. The germline V gene encodes CDR1 LNHNV and CDR2 YYDKDF (reference sequence). The CDR3 covers 16 residues. V was clipped by 0 bases and J by 14 bases, with 23 bases between them. CDR3 DNA sequence: TGTGCCACCAGCAGAGACCTCCGAAGCCGGGAGCCTTACGAGCATTTT. Protein product: CATSRDLRSREPYEHF.

This clonotype has just a few counts. The chain carries TRBV2 and TRBJ2-1; 10 positions agree with TRBD2. Looked up from germline, CDR1 is SNHLY and CDR2 is FYNNEI. V lost 4 bases, J lost 2 bases, and 5 bases stayed unmatched. The CDR3 contains 16 residues. CDR3 loop: CASSARTSGTYNEQFF. The CDR3 DNA is TGTGCCAGCAGTGCAAGGACTAGCGGCACCTACAATGAGCAGTTCTTC.

This clonotype was observed a few times. V and J are TRBV29-1 and TRBJ1-2, with 11 bases fitting TRBD1. Germline assignment: CDR1 SQVTM and CDR2 ANQGSEA. The V and J ends lost 0 bases and 4 bases, in that order; junction bases with no gene match: 1. The CDR3 covers 14 residues. The CDR3 DNA sequence: TGCAGCGTTGAAGATGGGACAGGGGGCTATGGCTACACCTTC. Its translation: CSVEDGTGGYGYTF.

This clonotype was picked up one time. The chain carries TRBV6-6 and TRBJ2-3, with 12 bases lining up with TRBD2. After removal of 4 bases from V and 2 bases from J, the junction contained 7 bases not matched to a gene. Germline V gene lookup returns CDR1 MNHNY and CDR2 SVGAGI (reference sequence). This CDR3 region has 17 residues. CDR3 nucleotide sequence: TGTGCCAGCAGTTCCCCAACTAGCGGGAGGACCACAGATACGCAGTATTTT. Translating gives CASSSPTSGRTTDTQYF.

This clonotype was seen more than once but under ten times. The chain uses TRBV12-3 or TRBV12-4 and TRBJ1-5; 7 bases align to TRBD1. J lost 5 bases, V lost 1 base, and 2 bases had no gene match. The CDR3 length is 14 residues. The CDR3 here is CASSLVTGDQPQHF. The DNA of the CDR3 is TGTGCCAGCAGTTTAGTTACAGGGGATCAGCCCCAGCATTTT.

The chain joins TRBV12-3 or TRBV12-4 to TRBJ2-1, with 8 bases aligning to TRBD2. The trim removed 5 bases at V and 6 bases at J, leaving 9 bases unmatched. The CDR3 covers 15 residues. In DNA, the CDR3 is TGTGCCAGCAGTGTCCAGGGACTAGGGTCCAATGAGCAGTTCTTC. It specifies CASSVQGLGSNEQFF.

The V and J genes are TRBV10-3 and TRBJ1-5; D remains ambiguous. CDR1 and CDR2 from the germline V gene are ENHRY and SYGVKD. This CDR3 has 13 amino acids. Trimming pared 4 bases from V and 4 bases from J, leaving 8 bases between. This CDR3 is CAISVQANQPQHF. As DNA, the CDR3 is TGTGCCATCAGTGTGCAGGCTAATCAGCCCCAGCATTTT.

This clonotype was counted a few times. This sequence joins TRBV4-2 and TRBJ2-1; 13 bases agree with TRBD2. The germline V gene encodes CDR1 LGHNA and CDR2 YNFKEQ. The ends lost 0 bases at V and 7 bases at J; junction bases unmatched: 3. The length of the CDR3 is 16 residues. Here the CDR3 reads CASSQDQLAGGNEQFF. The CDR3 DNA reads TGTGCCAGCAGCCAAGACCAACTAGCGGGAGGGAATGAGCAGTTCTTC.

There are a few counts of this clonotype. The V and J genes are TRBV12-3 or TRBV12-4 and TRBJ2-7; 7 nucleotides align to TRBD1. CDR3 length equals 15 residues. The ends lost 1 base at V and 2 bases at J; junction bases unmatched: 5. The CDR3 nucleotides read TGTGCCAGCAGTTTAGGAGGGACAGTTGCCTACGAGCAGTACTTC. Residues: CASSLGGTVAYEQYF.

The chain joins TRBV9 to TRBJ2-5; 7 nucleotides line up with TRBD1. Germline V gene data show CDR1 as SGDLS and CDR2 as YYNGEE. V lost 2 bases and J lost 5; bases outside the gene matches: 6. CDR3 length: 14 amino acids. The CDR3 DNA is TGTGCCAGCAGCGTTGAGGGGGCGCGGGAGACCCAGTACTTC. Translated: CASSVEGARETQYF.

The rearrangement joins TRBV7-3 to TRBJ2-3; D is perhaps TRBD2 (5 bases). Germline CDR1 SGHTA, CDR2 FQGTGA. The CDR3 spans 13 residues. Trimming took off 5 bases at V and 4 bases at J, with 10 bases between the two ends. For the CDR3, the DNA is TGTGCCAGCAGCCCTAGGACTCCAGATACGCAGTATTTT. Protein: CASSPRTPDTQYF.

The genes are TRBV12-3 or TRBV12-4 and TRBJ2-1; 9 positions match TRBD1. This CDR3 is built from 14 residues. Germline trimming cut 8 bases from V and 5 bases from J; bases unmatched to any gene: 7. Here the CDR3 DNA reads TGTGCCAGCGGCTCCGGGACAGGGCACAATGAGCAGTTCTTC. Its protein product is CASGSGTGHNEQFF.

The chain has TRBV10-3 and TRBJ2-7; the D is unclear. CDR3 length: 16 amino acids. V shed 0 bases and J shed 1 base, with 13 bases lying between them. CDR1 is ENHRY and CDR2 is SYGVKD in the germline V gene. CDR3 in DNA: TGTGCCATCAGTGAGTCGATCGGATTCCTATCCTACGAGCAGTACTTC. Its translation: CAISESIGFLSYEQYF.

The chain combines TRBV5-6 with TRBJ1-6; D might be TRBD1 (5 bases). The V and J ends lost 6 bases and 8 bases respectively, with 9 bases between them. Germline lookup yields CDR1 SGHDT and CDR2 YYEEEE. The CDR3 length is 12 residues. In DNA form, the CDR3 reads TGTGCCAGCACCGTGGGGGATTCACCCCTCCACTTT. Protein: CASTVGDSPLHF. Based on the CDR3 plus reference TRBV5-6 and TRBJ1-6, the full variable domain is DAGVTQSPTHLIKTRGQQVTLRCSPKSGHDTVSWYQQALGQGPQFIFQYYEEEERQRGNFPDRFSGHQFPNYSSELNVNALLLGDSALYLCASTVGDSPLHFGNGTRLTVT.

This rearrangement joins TRBV9 to TRBJ2-2, with TRBD1 identical over 12 bases. With V trimmed by 4 bases and J by 4 bases, 11 bases remained unmatched. Germline V CDR1 and CDR2: SGDLS, YYNGEE. The CDR3 extends over 18 amino acids. The CDR3 DNA reads TGTGCCAGCAGCTTACGACCGGGACAGGGGGCGAGCACCGGGGAGCTGTTTTTT. Residues: CASSLRPGQGASTGELFF.